The 16 T cell receptor beta chains in this list originate from one sample, sequenced in a study of Graves' ophthalmopathy and Graves' hyperthyroidism. The study amplified TCR beta CDR3 regions using RNA transcripts. Amplification began with first-round RT-PCR using HTBI primers, then second-round multiplex PCR was performed. Each CDR3 protein gets one entry after TCRdb re-called the multiplex PCR reads with MiXCR. The repertoire holds about 150,000 distinct CDR3 sequences, with 30% to 45% as singletons. Source material: peripheral blood. The receptors stem from a woman between 35 and 50 years old with Graves' ophthalmopathy.

The rearrangement links TRBV7-2 to TRBJ1-5; D is unclear. Germline V gene lookup returns CDR1 SGHTA and CDR2 FQGNSA. V lost 5 bases to trimming and J lost 7 bases, with 12 bases between them. The CDR3 totals 13 residues. CDR3: CASSTNTQQPQHF. CDR3 nucleotides: TGTGCCAGCAGCACCAATACTCAGCAGCCCCAGCATTTT.

The rearrangement uses TRBV20-1 and TRBJ1-3, with 8 bases matching TRBD1. This CDR3 spans 14 amino acids. The germline CDR1 and CDR2 sequences are DFQATT and SNEGSKA (reference sequence). With V trimmed by 4 bases and J by 4 bases, 6 bases remained unmatched. As DNA, the CDR3 is TGCAGTGCTACCCGAGGACAGGGCGGAAACACCATATATTTT. It translates to CSATRGQGGNTIYF.

This clonotype was seen many times. The gene calls are TRBV18 and TRBJ2-7; 10 nucleotides align to TRBD1. CDR3 length: 15 residues. The V gene end was trimmed by 0 bases and the J gene end by 5 bases; junction bases not matched to a gene: 4. Germline CDR1 and CDR2: KGHSH and LQKENI. The CDR3 coding sequence is TGTGCCAGCTCACCACCGGGACAGGGGATAAACGAGCAGTACTTC. The encoded protein is CASSPPGQGINEQYF.

The rearrangement joins TRBV7-2 to TRBJ2-7; D might be TRBD1 or TRBD2, each matching 6 bases. The CDR3 sequence is 15 residues long. Trimming took 5 bases from V and 6 from J, leaving 20 bases between them. Germline loops: CDR1 SGHTA, CDR2 FQGNSA. The CDR3 sequence: CASSRNGGLLSEQYF. CDR3 DNA: TGTGCCAGCAGCCGGAACGGGGGCCTCCTTTCCGAGCAGTACTTC.

The chain employs TRBV28 and TRBJ1-2; D unclear. V shed 6 bases and J shed 2 bases, with 10 bases lying between them. The CDR3 is made up of 13 amino acids. Germline CDR1 MDHEN, CDR2 SYDVKM. CDR3 sequence reads: CASSLTYNYGYTF. The CDR3 bases are TGTGCCAGCAGCCTCACCTACAACTATGGCTACACCTTC.

This clonotype was detected ten times or more. The rearrangement links TRBV6-5 to TRBJ1-1; no reliable D call. Germline-derived CDR1 and CDR2 are MNHEY and SVGAGI. Trimming cost V 3 bases and J 0 bases, with 8 bases left between them. The CDR3 runs 14 residues. The CDR3 bases are TGTGCCAGCAGTTATTCGACACTGAACACTGAAGCTTTCTTT. It encodes CASSYSTLNTEAFF.

This clonotype has a count of ten or more. The rearrangement joins TRBV5-1 to TRBJ1-1; tentatively, D is TRBD1 (6 bases). Trimming removed 3 bases from V and 1 base from J, with 10 bases in between. CDR3 size: 14 residues. CDR1 is SGHRS and CDR2 is YFSETQ in the germline V gene. The CDR3 is CASSWGTKNTEAFF. In DNA, the CDR3 is TGCGCCAGCAGCTGGGGGACAAAGAACACTGAAGCTTTCTTT.

This clonotype has at least ten counts. The V gene is TRBV29-1, the J gene TRBJ1-1; no firm D call. This CDR3 spans 12 amino acids. Germline CDR1 SQVTM, CDR2 ANQGSEA. V lost 2 bases, J lost 1 base, and 5 bases lay in between. CDR3 nucleotides: TGCAGCGTTGAATCCTCGAACACTGAAGCTTTCTTT. Protein product: CSVESSNTEAFF.

There are many counts of this clonotype. The gene calls are TRBV6-1 and TRBJ1-1, with D tentatively TRBD1 (5 bases). The germline gives CDR1 MNHNS, CDR2 SASEGT. V gave up 2 bases and J gave up 7 bases, with 11 bases separating them. CDR3 size: 13 residues. The DNA for the CDR3 is TGTGCCAGCAGTGAATCGGGGCGTTTTGAAGCTTTCTTT. This gives the protein CASSESGRFEAFF.

This clonotype has a count of ten or more. The chain employs TRBV11-2 and TRBJ2-5; 7 nucleotides agree with TRBD2. CDR1 and CDR2 from the germline V gene are SGHAT and FQNNGV. V was pared by 3 bases and J by 4 bases, with 5 bases of the junction left unmatched. The CDR3 has 14 amino acids. The CDR3 coding sequence is TGTGCCAGCAGCTTCTTAGCGGGTTCAGAGACCCAGTACTTC. It encodes CASSFLAGSETQYF.

Only one count was recorded for this clonotype. The chain joins TRBV28 to TRBJ1-6, with D perhaps TRBD1 (5 bases). The CDR3 contains 15 residues. The V gene's germline CDR1 is MDHEN and CDR2 SYDVKM. With 7 bases removed from V and 9 bases from J, the gap between germline ends came to 19 bases. The CDR3 DNA is TGTGCCAGCACGTCGGGGCGAGGGAGAAGTTCACCCCTCCACTTT. Protein product: CASTSGRGRSSPLHF.

Many counts were recorded for this clonotype. This may arise from a read error, as a much more abundant clone is one base away. This sequence joins TRBV20-1 and TRBJ2-5; D unresolved. Germline lookup yields CDR1 DFQATT and CDR2 SNEGSKA (reference sequence). This CDR3 region has 13 residues. The CDR3 region has the DNA TGCAGTGCTAGAGATCTCCCGGCACAGACCCGGTACTTC. This gives the protein CSARDLPAQTRYF.

The genes are TRBV28 and TRBJ2-7, with 9 positions matching TRBD1. The V segment lost 1 base and the J segment 5 bases; nucleotides outside the gene matches: 9. Germline assignment: CDR1 MDHEN and CDR2 SYDVKM. The CDR3 sequence is 16 residues long. CDR3 coding DNA: TGTGCCAGCAGTTTATTTCGGGGACAGGGAAGCCACGAGCAGTACTTC. It codes for CASSLFRGQGSHEQYF.

This chain links TRBV12-3 or TRBV12-4 with TRBJ2-4; TRBD2 is a possible D gene (6 bases). V shed 2 bases and J shed 6 bases, with 14 bases lying between them. The CDR3 sequence is 15 residues long. CDR3 bases: TGTGCCAGCAGTTTACCCGGGAGCCTGGGAAACATTCAGTACTTC. Residues: CASSLPGSLGNIQYF.

This clonotype has a count of ten or more. The rearrangement uses TRBV7-3 and TRBJ2-5; TRBD1 aligns across 7 bases. With 5 bases clipped from V and 0 bases from J, the junction kept 9 bases outside the gene matches. This CDR3 has 16 residues. Per the germline V gene, CDR1 is SGHTA and CDR2 is FQGTGA. The CDR3 DNA sequence: TGTGCCAGCAGCCCCAACCCGACAGGGAACCAAGAGACCCAGTACTTC. Its protein product is CASSPNPTGNQETQYF.

This chain uses TRBV6-1 with TRBJ1-3, with unresolved D. The CDR3 covers 13 residues. The V end lost 7 bases, the J end lost 0 bases, and 7 bases lay between the germline ends. Germline V gene sequence: CDR1 MNHNS, CDR2 SASEGT. The CDR3 loop is CASNPLSGNTIYF. CDR3 nucleotides: TGTGCCAGCAACCCCCTCTCTGGAAACACCATATATTTT.